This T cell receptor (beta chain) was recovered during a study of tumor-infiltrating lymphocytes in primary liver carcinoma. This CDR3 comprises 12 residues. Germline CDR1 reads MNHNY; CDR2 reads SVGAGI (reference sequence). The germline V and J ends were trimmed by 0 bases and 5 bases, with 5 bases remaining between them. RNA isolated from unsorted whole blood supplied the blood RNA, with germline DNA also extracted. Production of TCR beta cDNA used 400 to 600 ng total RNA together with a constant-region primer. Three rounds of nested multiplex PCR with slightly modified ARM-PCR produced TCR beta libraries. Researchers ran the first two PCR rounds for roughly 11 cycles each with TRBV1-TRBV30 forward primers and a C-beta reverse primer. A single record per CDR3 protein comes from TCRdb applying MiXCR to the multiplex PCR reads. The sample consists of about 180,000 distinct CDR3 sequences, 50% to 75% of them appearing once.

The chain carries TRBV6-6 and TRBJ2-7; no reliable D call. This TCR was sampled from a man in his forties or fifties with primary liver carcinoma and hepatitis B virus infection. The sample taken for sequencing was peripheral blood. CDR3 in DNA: TGTGCCAGCAGTTACTCGTTCGACGAGCAGTACTTC. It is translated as CASSYSFDEQYF.